This record looks at one TCR beta chain sequence and its context. Antigen: not known. The PCR employed 60 Vbeta primers together with 13 Jbeta primers. Sequenced by immunoSEQ multiplex PCR; TCRdb stores in-frame clones only, minus some. The data show roughly 100,000 clones, with approximately 82% seen just once and just over 2.5% held by the top ten. This specimen comes from a study of cytomegalovirus exposure and HLA in healthy donors. Notes on the study in general: A later examination showed that TCR association rates differed by HLA locus, with DRB1 most and HLA-C fewest.

Per germline, CDR1 SGHTA and CDR2 FQGNSA. The CDR3 contains 19 residues. The V segment lost 5 bases and the J segment 4 bases; nucleotides outside the gene matches: 17. V is TRBV7-2 and J is TRBJ2-5; the match to TRBD2 covers 12 bases. The TCR comes from a man aged 35-49 years in good health and CMV-seronegative. Sequencing was carried out using PBMCs. CDR3 protein: CASSEQVSSGGALGETQYF. CDR3 nucleotide sequence: TGTGCCAGCAGCGAGCAGGTATCTAGCGGGGGGGCCTTGGGAGAGACCCAGTACTTC. Based on the CDR3 plus reference TRBV7-2 and TRBJ2-5, the full variable domain is GAGVSQSPSNKVTEKGKDVELRCDPISGHTALYWYRQSLGQGLEFLIYFQGNSAPDKSGLPSDRFSAERTGGSVSTLTIQRTQQEDSAVYLCASSEQVSSGGALGETQYFGPGTRLLVL.